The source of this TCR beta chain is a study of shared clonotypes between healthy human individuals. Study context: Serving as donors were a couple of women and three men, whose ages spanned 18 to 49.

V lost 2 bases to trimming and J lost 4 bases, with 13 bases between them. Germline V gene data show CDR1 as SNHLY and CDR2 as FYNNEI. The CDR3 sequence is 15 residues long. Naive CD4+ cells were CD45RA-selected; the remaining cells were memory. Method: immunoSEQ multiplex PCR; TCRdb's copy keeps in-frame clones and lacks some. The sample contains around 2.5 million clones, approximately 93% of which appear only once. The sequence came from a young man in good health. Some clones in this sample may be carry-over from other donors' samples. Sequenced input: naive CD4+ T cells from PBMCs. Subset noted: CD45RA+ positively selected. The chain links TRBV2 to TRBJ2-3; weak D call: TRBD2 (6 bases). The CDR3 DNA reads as TGTGCCAGCAGTGAAATCGGGCGGGATGCAGATACGCAGTATTTT. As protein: CASSEIGRDADTQYF.